Following are 22 T cell receptor beta chains from one sample sequenced in a study of blood T cell repertoires in COVID-19. Method: immunoSEQ multiplex PCR; TCRdb's copy keeps in-frame clones and lacks some. The sample has under 300,000 clones, roughly four fifths seen once. Material for sequencing was peripheral blood. The receptors derive from a woman aged 45-65 years who had recovered from COVID-19.

The chain has TRBV10-3 and TRBJ2-5; TRBD2 matches at 8 bases. Germline V gene sequence: CDR1 ENHRY, CDR2 SYGVKD. This CDR3 is 14 amino acids long. The V and J ends lost 2 bases and 5 bases, in that order; junction bases with no gene match: 4. CDR3 coding DNA: TGTGCCATCAGTGAGGTCCGGACTAGCGAGACCCAGTACTTC. Translated: CAISEVRTSETQYF.

This rearrangement joins TRBV24-1 to TRBJ1-4; TRBD1 matches at 10 bases. The CDR3 spans 16 residues. V lost 4 bases to trimming and J lost 8 bases; unmatched junction nucleotides: 9. Per the germline V gene, CDR1 is KGHDR and CDR2 is SFDVKD. The CDR3 loop is CATSEGRGTGDEKLFF. For the CDR3, the DNA is TGTGCCACCAGTGAGGGCCGAGGGACAGGGGACGAAAAACTGTTTTTT.

The chain combines TRBV7-9 with TRBJ2-7; the match to TRBD1 covers 11 bases. CDR3 size: 16 residues. Germline V lookup: CDR1 SEHNR, CDR2 FQNEAQ (reference sequence). V was clipped by 5 bases and J by 2 bases; unmatched bases: 8. The CDR3 sequence is CASSEPGQGVPYEQYF. CDR3 nucleotides: TGTGCCAGCAGCGAACCGGGACAGGGGGTTCCCTACGAGCAGTACTTC.

The table lists this clone with a few counts. The CDR3 region has the DNA TGTGCCAGCAGCTCCCCGGGGTACGGGGAGCTGTTTTTT. It specifies CASSSPGYGELFF. The V call is TRBV3-1 (or the pseudogene TRBV3-2), the J call TRBJ2-2; D might be TRBD2 (5 bases). The CDR3 has 13 residues. The germline V gene has CDR1 LGHDT and CDR2 YNNKEL (reference sequence). Trimming left V 5 bases short and J 7 bases short, with 11 bases between.

The chain couples TRBV9 to TRBJ2-1, with 10 bases aligning to TRBD1. The CDR3 contains 16 residues. Germline V gene sequence: CDR1 SGDLS, CDR2 YYNGEE. V lost 2 bases and J lost 9; bases outside the gene matches: 11. The CDR3 coding sequence is TGTGCCAGCAGCGTCGATTCCGGGACAGGGGTGGTTGAGCAGTTCTTC. Translation gives CASSVDSGTGVVEQFF.

V and J are TRBV4-1 and TRBJ2-1, with D possibly TRBD2 on 5 matching bases. Germline CDR1 MGHRA, CDR2 YSYEKL. V was clipped by 8 bases and J by 7 bases, with 18 bases between them. The CDR3 is 14 residues long. CDR3 sequence: CASCRLGGYNEQFF. CDR3 in DNA: TGCGCCAGCTGTCGCCTAGGAGGTTATAATGAGCAGTTCTTC.

The gene calls are TRBV11-2 and TRBJ2-3, with TRBD2 identical over 16 bases. Trimming removed 5 bases from V and 2 bases from J; junction bases left unmatched: 10. Germline assignment: CDR1 SGHAT and CDR2 FQNNGV. The CDR3 loop spans 19 amino acids. The CDR3 is CASSIYGTSGGVYTDTQYF. The CDR3, as DNA: TGTGCCAGCAGCATTTACGGGACTAGCGGGGGGGTATACACAGATACGCAGTATTTT.

The chain uses TRBV6-2 or TRBV6-3 and TRBJ1-4, with D hard to call. V lost 0 bases and J 2 bases, leaving 13 bases between the germline ends. The CDR3 has 17 amino acids. Germline CDR1 reads MNHEY; CDR2 reads SVGEGT. CDR3 sequence (DNA): TGTGCCAGCAGTTACTCGACGGAGGTGTCGACTAATGAAAAACTGTTTTTT. Translation gives CASSYSTEVSTNEKLFF.

The chain combines TRBV2 with TRBJ2-7, with D perhaps matching TRBD2 (5 bases). Germline lookup yields CDR1 SNHLY and CDR2 FYNNEI. The CDR3 runs 12 residues. Trimming stripped 7 bases from V and 1 base from J, with 8 bases between. CDR3 residues: CASNRGSYEQYF. The CDR3 nucleotides read TGTGCCAGCAATCGGGGTTCCTACGAGCAGTACTTC.

This clone was seen a single time. The rearrangement joins TRBV6-2 or TRBV6-3 to TRBJ2-6; tentatively, D is TRBD1 (7 bases). Germline V CDR1 and CDR2: MNHEY, SVGEGT. The CDR3 loop spans 17 amino acids. Trimming pared 5 bases from V and 0 bases from J, leaving 14 bases between. CDR3 nucleotides: TGTGCCAGCAGTACCGACAGGGAGGTCTCTGGGGCCAACGTCCTGACTTTC. Protein: CASSTDREVSGANVLTF.

J is TRBJ2-5 and V is TRBV24-1; no definite D call. Germline CDR1 reads KGHDR; CDR2 reads SFDVKD. The length of the CDR3 is 13 residues. The germline V and J ends were trimmed by 1 base and 3 bases, with 5 bases remaining between them. The CDR3 region is CATSDFTEETQYF. CDR3 DNA: TGTGCCACCAGTGATTTTACGGAAGAGACCCAGTACTTC.

The V call is TRBV10-3, the J call TRBJ1-5; 9 nucleotides align to TRBD1. Germline V gene lookup returns CDR1 ENHRY and CDR2 SYGVKD. J gave up 5 bases and V 7 bases, and 9 bases lay outside the gene matches. This CDR3 region has 15 residues. The CDR3 protein is CAIIFWGQGHQPQHF. CDR3 bases: TGTGCCATCATTTTTTGGGGACAGGGCCATCAGCCCCAGCATTTT.

V usage is TRBV2 and J usage is TRBJ1-1, with D maybe TRBD1 (6 bases). The CDR3 runs to 14 residues. Per germline, CDR1 SNHLY and CDR2 FYNNEI. Trimming pared 5 bases from V and 4 bases from J, leaving 14 bases between. CDR3 in amino acids: CASSRTAPLTEAFF. CDR3 nucleotide sequence: TGTGCCAGCAGTAGGACAGCACCCCTCACTGAAGCTTTCTTT.

V and J are TRBV2 and TRBJ2-5; perhaps TRBD1 as D (6 bases). The V gene's germline CDR1 is SNHLY and CDR2 FYNNEI. With 5 bases removed from V and 2 bases from J, the gap between germline ends came to 15 bases. There are 15 residues in the CDR3. Written as DNA, the CDR3 is TGTGCCAGCAGTATACAGGGCATATTTCAAGAGACCCAGTACTTC. The encoded protein is CASSIQGIFQETQYF.

The chain couples TRBV9 to TRBJ2-2; no reliable D call. Germline-derived CDR1 and CDR2 are SGDLS and YYNGEE. CDR3 length: 15 residues. V was cut by 0 bases and J by 0 bases, with 6 bases left in between. CDR3 protein: CASSVAGTNTGELFF. As DNA, the CDR3 is TGTGCCAGCAGCGTAGCAGGAACGAACACCGGGGAGCTGTTTTTT. Combining the CDR3 with reference TRBV9 and TRBJ2-2 gives the whole variable domain DSGVTQTPKHLITATGQRVTLRCSPRSGDLSVYWYQQSLDQGLQFLIQYYNGEERAKGNILERFSAQQFPDLHSELNLSSLELGDSALYFCASSVAGTNTGELFFGEGSRLTVL.

This chain links TRBV7-2 with TRBJ2-7; a possible D gene is TRBD2 (6 bases). This CDR3 contains 17 residues. V was pared by 3 bases and J by 2 bases, with 20 bases between. Germline loops: CDR1 SGHTA, CDR2 FQGNSA. CDR3 protein: CASSFGSGGLLTYEQYF. CDR3 in DNA: TGTGCCAGCAGCTTCGGGAGTGGGGGTCTCTTAACCTACGAGCAGTACTTC.

The V and J genes are TRBV9 and TRBJ2-3, with 9 nucleotides matching TRBD2. CDR3 length: 16 residues. After removal of 4 bases from V and 3 bases from J, the junction contained 9 bases not matched to a gene. CDR1 is SGDLS and CDR2 is YYNGEE in the germline V gene. Here the CDR3 reads CASSPAGGPRTDTQYF. The CDR3, as DNA: TGTGCCAGCAGCCCCGCGGGGGGGCCACGGACAGATACGCAGTATTTT.

The chain is built from TRBV10-1 and TRBJ2-5; weak D call: TRBD2 (5 bases). Trimming shortened V by 4 bases and J by 2 bases, and 8 bases separated the two germline ends. There are 13 residues in the CDR3. From germline, CDR1 is WNHNN and CDR2 SYGVQD (reference sequence). The CDR3 loop is CASSGKRQETQYF. CDR3 nucleotides: TGCGCCAGCAGTGGAAAGCGGCAAGAGACCCAGTACTTC.

This chain connects TRBV19 to TRBJ2-2; D is ambiguous. The length of the CDR3 is 16 residues. The V end was cut by 6 bases, the J end by 2 bases, with 16 bases between. In germline, CDR1 is LNHDA, CDR2 SQIVND (reference sequence). CDR3 coding DNA: TGTGCCAGTAGAATCGCGCCAGGAACAAACACCGGGGAGCTGTTTTTT. This sequence encodes CASRIAPGTNTGELFF.

The CDR3: CASSQLGTDYNEQFF. The CDR3 coding sequence is TGCGCCAGCAGCCAACTAGGTACGGATTACAATGAGCAGTTCTTC. The rearrangement links TRBV4-3 to TRBJ2-1; D remains ambiguous. The V end lost 2 bases, the J end lost 4 bases, and 12 bases lay between the germline ends. Germline CDR1 LGHNA, CDR2 YSLEER. The CDR3 contains 15 residues.

A few counts support this clone. The rearrangement links TRBV5-8 to TRBJ1-1, with TRBD1 identical over 8 bases. Trimming removed 5 bases from V and 1 base from J; junction bases left unmatched: 10. Germline-derived CDR1 and CDR2 are SGHTS and YDEGEE. CDR3 length: 16 residues. Here the CDR3 DNA reads TGTGCCAGCAGAGAATCCCGGGACAGGTGGAACACTGAAGCTTTCTTT. Translating gives CASRESRDRWNTEAFF.

The rearrangement joins TRBV6-2 or TRBV6-3 to TRBJ1-5, with 8 nucleotides matching TRBD1. Germline trimming cut 6 bases from V and 4 bases from J; bases unmatched to any gene: 8. Germline CDR1 and CDR2: MNHEY and SVGEGT. The length of the CDR3 is 15 residues. CDR3 coding DNA: TGTGCCAGCAGCCCGACAGGGGCGACTAATCAGCCCCAGCATTTT. It yields the protein CASSPTGATNQPQHF.